What follows are 16 T cell receptor beta chains derived from one specimen sequenced in a study of blood T cell repertoires in COVID-19. The protocol was immunoSEQ multiplex PCR, while the TCRdb copy is restricted to in-frame clones and leaves out a portion. The table records over 250,000 clones, 75% to 90% of them present only once. The material sequenced was peripheral blood. Receptors originate from a man aged 50 to 60 with acute or convalescent COVID-19.

This clone was recorded only once. The rearrangement links TRBV13 to TRBJ2-7; D possibly corresponds to TRBD2 (7 bases). Looked up from germline, CDR1 is PRHDT and CDR2 is FYEKMQ (reference sequence). The CDR3 is 15 residues long. V was trimmed by 0 bases and J by 3 bases, leaving 12 bases between them. CDR3 sequence: CASSLGRGGVYEQYF. CDR3 nucleotide sequence: TGTGCCAGCAGCTTAGGGAGGGGGGGCGTCTACGAGCAGTACTTC. Using reference TRBV13 and TRBJ2-7 for the parts outside the CDR3, the full variable domain is AAGVIQSPRHLIKEKRETATLKCYPIPRHDTVYWYQQGPGQDPQFLISFYEKMQSDKGSIPDRFSAQQFSDYHSELNMSSLELGDSALYFCASSLGRGGVYEQYFGPGTRLTVT.

This clone was detected only once. This chain joins TRBV11-3 and TRBJ2-1; D is unresolved. Trimming removed 0 bases at V and 10 bases at J, with 10 bases between. The CDR3 is 13 residues long. Germline lookup yields CDR1 SGHNT and CDR2 YENEEA. In DNA form, the CDR3 reads TGTGCCAGCAGCTTAGATGGGTACGGGGAGCAGTTCTTC. This encodes CASSLDGYGEQFF.

The gene calls are TRBV5-5 and TRBJ1-3, with D perhaps matching TRBD1 (5 bases). CDR3 length equals 15 residues. The V and J ends lost 3 bases and 0 bases respectively, with 10 bases between them. CDR1 and CDR2 from the germline V gene are SGHKS and YYEKEE (reference sequence). The CDR3 bases are TGTGCCAGCAGCTGGGGCCGGAGCTCTGGAAACACCATATATTTT. This encodes CASSWGRSSGNTIYF.

This clone was detected only once. CDR3 DNA sequence: TGTGCCAGCAGTTACTCTGGGACTAGCGGGTACAATGAGCAGTTCTTC. This sequence encodes CASSYSGTSGYNEQFF. The V call is TRBV6-5, the J call TRBJ2-1; 12 nucleotides line up with TRBD2. V lost 0 bases and J lost 4; bases outside the gene matches: 1. The CDR3 sequence is 16 residues long. Per the germline V gene, CDR1 is MNHEY and CDR2 is SVGAGI.

The genes are TRBV5-1 and TRBJ1-3; a weak D match, TRBD1 (5 bases). The V and J ends lost 4 bases and 3 bases respectively, with 17 bases between them. CDR1 SGHRS and CDR2 YFSETQ come from the germline V gene. The CDR3 loop spans 16 amino acids. The CDR3 nucleotides are TGCGCCAGCAGCCCCGGCGGGGGAGGCGGTGGAAACACCATATATTTT. Encoded protein: CASSPGGGGGGNTIYF. Complete variable domain (other parts from reference TRBV5-1 and TRBJ1-3): KAGVTQTPRYLIKTRGQQVTLSCSPISGHRSVSWYQQTPGQGLQFLFEYFSETQRNKGNFPGRFSGRQFSNSRSEMNVSTLELGDSALYLCASSPGGGGGGNTIYFGEGSWLTVV.

CDR3 in amino acids: CASSQVSSGSTDTQYF. CDR3 nucleotide sequence: TGTGCCAGCAGCCAAGTGTCTAGCGGAAGCACAGATACGCAGTATTTT. The chain uses TRBV3-1 (or the pseudogene TRBV3-2) and TRBJ2-3, with 7 bases aligning to TRBD2. The CDR3 is 16 amino acids. The germline CDR1 and CDR2 sequences are LGHDT and YNNKEL (reference sequence). Losses at the gene ends were 1 base for V and 0 bases for J; bases not matched to a gene: 4.

The rearrangement links TRBV2 to TRBJ1-6; D might be TRBD1 (5 bases). This CDR3 is built from 14 residues. Trimming stripped 5 bases from V and 3 bases from J, with 8 bases between. From germline, CDR1 is SNHLY and CDR2 FYNNEI. The CDR3 region is CASSRGVYNSPLHF. The CDR3 nucleotides are TGTGCCAGCAGTCGGGGGGTCTATAATTCACCCCTCCACTTT.

V usage is TRBV19 and J usage is TRBJ2-1; TRBD1 agrees at 9 bases. CDR1 and CDR2 from the germline V gene are LNHDA and SQIVND (reference sequence). CDR3 length: 14 amino acids. V dropped 6 bases and J dropped 8; count of bases not matched to a gene: 8. CDR3 sequence (DNA): TGTGCCAGTAGCCTGGGACAGGGAAACCATGAGCAGTTCTTC. This translates into CASSLGQGNHEQFF. The entire variable domain, with the rest obtained from reference TRBV19 and TRBJ2-1, is as follows: DGGITQSPKYLFRKEGQNVTLSCEQNLNHDAMYWYRQDPGQGLRLIYYSQIVNDFQKGDIAEGYSVSREKKESFPLTVTSAQKNPTAFYLCASSLGQGNHEQFFGPGTRLTVL.

The chain has TRBV6-5 and TRBJ2-2, with TRBD2 matching 7 bases. Germline V gives CDR1 MNHEY, CDR2 SVGAGI. The V segment lost 6 bases and the J segment 2 bases; nucleotides outside the gene matches: 6. CDR3 length: 15 residues. The chain's CDR3 is CASRRAGTNTGELFF. Written as DNA, the CDR3 is TGTGCCAGCAGGCGAGCGGGGACTAACACCGGGGAGCTGTTTTTT.

Details on this clone: At one boundary the junction diverges from the germline segment, which might be a read error. J is TRBJ1-4 and V is TRBV11-2; no clear D gene. The CDR3 spans 15 residues. Germline V gene sequence: CDR1 SGHAT, CDR2 FQNNGV. This CDR3 reads CASSLAGRPPENGGF. CDR3 DNA: TGTGCCAGCAGCTTAGCAGGCAGACCTCCCGAAAATGGAGGATTT. The variable domain in full, with the rest retrieved from reference TRBV11-2 and TRBJ1-4, is EAGVAQSPRYKIIEKRQSVAFWCNPISGHATLYWYQQILGQGPKLLIQFQNNGVVDDSQLPKDRFSAERLKGVDSTLKIQPAKLEDSAVYLCASSLAGRPPENGGFGSGTQLSVL.

This clone was observed once. The chain carries TRBV7-3 and TRBJ2-3; 13 nucleotides agree with TRBD2. V was clipped by 7 bases and J by 5 bases; unmatched bases: 9. The CDR3 sequence is 16 residues long. Per germline, CDR1 SGHTA and CDR2 FQGTGA. In nucleotides, the CDR3 is TGTGCCAGCACCTTGGGACTAGCGGGGTCAGGAGATACGCAGTATTTT. Translating gives CASTLGLAGSGDTQYF.

This chain joins TRBV7-9 and TRBJ1-6; TRBD1 matches 9 bases. J lost 10 bases, V lost 7 bases, and 8 bases had no gene match. This CDR3 is built from 14 residues. Germline-derived CDR1 and CDR2 are SEHNR and FQNEAQ (reference sequence). CDR3 DNA sequence: TGTGCCAGCACCTTGACAGGGGGGAACTCACCCCTCCACTTT. It yields the protein CASTLTGGNSPLHF. The whole variable domain, remainder taken from reference TRBV7-9 and TRBJ1-6, is DTGVSQNPRHKITKRGQNVTFRCDPISEHNRLYWYRQTLGQGPEFLTYFQNEAQLEKSRLLSDRFSAERPKGSFSTLEIQRTEQGDSAMYLCASTLTGGNSPLHFGNGTRLTVT.

The chain is built from TRBV3-1 (or the pseudogene TRBV3-2) and TRBJ2-7; D is possibly TRBD1 (5 bases). Trimming pared 4 bases from V and 1 base from J, leaving 11 bases between. Germline V gene lookup returns CDR1 LGHDT and CDR2 YNNKEL (reference sequence). The length of the CDR3 is 14 residues. CDR3 coding DNA: TGTGCCAGCAGCCCTCAGGGCTATTCCTACGAGCAGTACTTC. It is translated as CASSPQGYSYEQYF.

The chain is built from TRBV7-6 and TRBJ2-7; perhaps TRBD1 as D (5 bases). CDR1 is SGHVS, CDR2 FNYEAQ, per germline. The CDR3 is 13 amino acids. Deletions cut 3 bases from V and 6 bases from J, with 12 bases between. The CDR3 region has the DNA TGTGCCAGCAGCTTCCGAAGGGGCTCCGAGCAGTACTTC. Amino acid sequence: CASSFRRGSEQYF.

The V gene is TRBV3-1 (or the pseudogene TRBV3-2), the J gene TRBJ2-3, with D unclear. The germline gives CDR1 LGHDT, CDR2 YNNKEL (reference sequence). The germline V and J ends were trimmed by 3 bases and 2 bases, with 3 bases remaining between them. CDR3 size: 12 residues. The CDR3 loop reads CASSHYTDTQYF. CDR3 coding DNA: TGTGCCAGCAGCCATTACACAGATACGCAGTATTTT.

CDR3 sequence (DNA): TGTGCCAGTAGTTCGGCGCCAGGGGGCCGGGAAGCTTTCTTT. Translating it yields CASSSAPGGREAFF. The rearrangement links TRBV19 to TRBJ1-1; 8 bases map to TRBD1. Germline CDR1 reads LNHDA; CDR2 reads SQIVND (reference sequence). V shed 5 bases, J shed 8 bases, and the junction held 10 bases outside the gene matches. The CDR3 contains 14 residues.